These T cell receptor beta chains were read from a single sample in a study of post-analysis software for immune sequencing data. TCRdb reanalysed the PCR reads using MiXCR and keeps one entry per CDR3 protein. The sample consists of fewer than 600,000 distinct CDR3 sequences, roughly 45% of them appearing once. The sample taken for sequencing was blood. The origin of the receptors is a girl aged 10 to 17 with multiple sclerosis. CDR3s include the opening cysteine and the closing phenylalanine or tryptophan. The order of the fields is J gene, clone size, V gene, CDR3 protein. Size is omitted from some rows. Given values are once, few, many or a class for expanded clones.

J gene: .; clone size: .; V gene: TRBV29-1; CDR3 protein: CSVQPDRRGYEQYF
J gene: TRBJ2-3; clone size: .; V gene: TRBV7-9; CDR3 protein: CASSLRTSVSTDTQYF
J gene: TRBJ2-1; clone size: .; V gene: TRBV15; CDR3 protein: CATSRDHAKPKINEQFF
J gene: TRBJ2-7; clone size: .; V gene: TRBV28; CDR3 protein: CASSYPGHPTYEQYF
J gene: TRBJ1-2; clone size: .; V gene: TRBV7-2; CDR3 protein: CASSLDIERGYTF
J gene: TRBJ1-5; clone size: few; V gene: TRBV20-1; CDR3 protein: CSATTGGGGNQPQHF
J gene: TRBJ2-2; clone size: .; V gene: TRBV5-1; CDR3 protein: CASSLGQGAGGELFF
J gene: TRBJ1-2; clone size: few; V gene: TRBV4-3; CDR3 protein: CASSQTQGTRYGYTF
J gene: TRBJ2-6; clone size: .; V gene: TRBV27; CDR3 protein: CASRPTGSGANVRTF
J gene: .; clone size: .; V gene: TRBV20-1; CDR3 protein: CSAPNRDMRQQTQYF
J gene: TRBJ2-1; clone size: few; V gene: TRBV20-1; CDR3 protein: CSARGNNEQFF
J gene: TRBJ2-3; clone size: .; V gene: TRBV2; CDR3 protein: CASGPGTSLSDTQYF
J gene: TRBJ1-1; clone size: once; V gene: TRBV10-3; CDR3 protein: CANRDGAGNEAFF
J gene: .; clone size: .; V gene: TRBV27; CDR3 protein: CASRNRDREGTYEQYF
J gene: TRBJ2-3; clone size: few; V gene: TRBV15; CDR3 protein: CATSRGQGTDTQYF
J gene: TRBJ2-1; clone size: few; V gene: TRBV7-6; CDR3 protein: CASSLRNSGGLMNEQFF
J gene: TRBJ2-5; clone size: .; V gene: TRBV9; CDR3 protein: CASSEGLAGVGNQETQYF